The clone carrying this T cell receptor (beta chain) was detected ten times or more. This sample was taken from a study of T cells after posttransplantation cyclophosphamide. Profiling relied on immunoSEQ multiplex PCR, and the TCRdb table lists in-frame clones only, not all of them. This repertoire holds about 34,000 clones, and none appear only once. Trimming pared 7 bases from V and 7 bases from J, leaving 20 bases between. The germline CDR1 and CDR2 sequences are LNHDA and SQIVND (reference sequence). CDR3 length equals 15 residues. The TCR sequence derives from a woman in her 50s in good health and a related stem cell transplant donor. Material: PBMCs. V usage is TRBV19 and J usage is TRBJ1-5; D may be TRBD1 (6 bases). CDR3 amino acids: CASTVLTDGTQPQHF. The CDR3 DNA follows: TGTGCCAGTACTGTATTGACAGACGGGACACAGCCCCAGCATTTT.